The 30 T cell receptor beta chains listed next were all sequenced from one sample in a study of cytomegalovirus exposure and HLA in healthy donors. The PCR used 60 Vbeta and 13 Jbeta primers. The assay was immunoSEQ multiplex PCR, and TCRdb's table has in-frame clones only and misses some. Seen here are around 100,000 clones, around 74% observed once, and the top ten hold about 4.9%. The sample consisted of PBMCs. These receptors were taken from a man aged 25 to 40 in good health and CMV-seropositive.

This clone was counted between two and nine times. The chain is built from TRBV2 and TRBJ2-5, with TRBD1 identical over 9 bases. CDR1 is SNHLY and CDR2 is FYNNEI in the germline V gene. CDR3 size: 15 residues. Trimming cost V 6 bases and J 3 bases; bases outside gene matches: 8. The CDR3 loop is CASRLTGGPKETQYF. For the CDR3, the DNA is TGTGCCAGCAGACTAACAGGGGGCCCGAAAGAGACCCAGTACTTC.

J is TRBJ2-7 and V is TRBV7-9; the D is unclear. In germline, CDR1 is SEHNR, CDR2 FQNEAQ (reference sequence). The ends were cut back, 3 bases at V and 4 bases at J, with 7 bases in the middle. This CDR3 has 12 residues. The CDR3 region has the DNA TGTGCCAGCAGCTTCACAGCTTACGAGCAGTACTTC. Its translation is CASSFTAYEQYF.

V and J are TRBV9 and TRBJ2-5, with 8 bases matching TRBD2. Germline V lookup: CDR1 SGDLS, CDR2 YYNGEE. The CDR3 runs to 16 residues. The V segment lost 3 bases and the J segment 3 bases; nucleotides outside the gene matches: 10. CDR3 in DNA: TGTGCCAGCAGCGGCCCGTTCGGGGGGGTGGAAGAGACCCAGTACTTC. As protein: CASSGPFGGVEETQYF.

Notes on this clone: The junction differs from germline at one of its ends, possibly a read error. The V gene is TRBV7-9, the J gene TRBJ2-3; TRBD1 agrees at 8 bases. The CDR3 consists of 16 residues. CDR1 is SEHNR, CDR2 FQNEAQ, per germline (reference sequence). CDR3 region: CSSSSSTGVEGDTQYF. DNA for the CDR3: TGTTCCAGCAGCTCGTCGACAGGGGTAGAGGGAGATACGCAGTATTTT.

This clone was seen only once. The chain has TRBV2 and TRBJ1-5; 7 bases map to TRBD1. The length of the CDR3 is 13 residues. Germline CDR1 reads SNHLY; CDR2 reads FYNNEI. J was trimmed by 4 bases and V by 8 bases; bases with no gene match: 5. The CDR3 nucleotides are TGTGCCAGCTTGGGACAGATTAATCAGCCCCAGCATTTT. It encodes CASLGQINQPQHF.

This clone occurred once. The chain carries TRBV5-6 and TRBJ2-5; D is undetermined. The germline V gene has CDR1 SGHDT and CDR2 YYEEEE. CDR3 length equals 14 residues. Trimming stripped 4 bases from V and 2 bases from J, with 12 bases between. The CDR3 DNA reads as TGTGCCAGCAGCCTCGAGACACTTCAAGAGACCCAGTACTTC. Its protein product is CASSLETLQETQYF.

The chain joins TRBV20-1 to TRBJ1-1, with D unresolved. The germline CDR1 and CDR2 sequences are DFQATT and SNEGSKA (reference sequence). V was clipped by 0 bases and J by 11 bases, with 7 bases between them. The CDR3 sequence is 10 residues long. CDR3 in DNA: TGCAGTGCTAGAGATGCGATTGCTTTCTTT. It yields the protein CSARDAIAFF.

The chain joins TRBV30 to TRBJ1-5; no clear D. CDR3 length equals 13 residues. Per the germline V gene, CDR1 is GTSNPN and CDR2 is SVGIG (reference sequence). V was clipped by 2 bases and J by 5 bases, with 10 bases between them. The CDR3 reads CAWSFNVDQPQHF. CDR3 DNA sequence: TGTGCCTGGAGTTTTAACGTAGATCAGCCCCAGCATTTT.

The V and J genes are TRBV7-2 and TRBJ1-5, with D tentatively TRBD1 (6 bases). The CDR3 runs to 16 residues. Looked up from germline, CDR1 is SGHTA and CDR2 is FQGNSA. Deletions cut 1 base from V and 3 bases from J, with 13 bases between. CDR3 protein: CASSLVSGHVNQPQHF. CDR3 nucleotides: TGTGCCAGCAGCTTAGTATCGGGACACGTCAATCAGCCCCAGCATTTT.

This clone occurred once. This chain links TRBV11-2 with TRBJ1-4; D is unclear. V dropped 4 bases and J dropped 12 bases, with 15 bases sitting between them. Per the germline V gene, CDR1 is SGHAT and CDR2 is FQNNGV. The CDR3 extends over 13 amino acids. The CDR3 sequence is CASSSLRRRELFF. The CDR3 DNA reads TGTGCCAGCAGCTCCCTGCGGAGGAGGGAACTGTTTTTT.

The rearrangement uses TRBV10-2 and TRBJ1-6; 7 bases are a match to TRBD1. V lost 6 bases to trimming and J lost 8 bases; unmatched junction nucleotides: 7. The CDR3 contains 14 residues. Looked up from germline, CDR1 is WSHSY and CDR2 is SAAADI. The CDR3 DNA reads TGCGCCAGCAGGCTAAACAGGGGTGATTCACCCCTCCACTTT. It specifies CASRLNRGDSPLHF.

This chain joins TRBV29-1 and TRBJ2-3, with 10 positions matching TRBD1. Germline lookup yields CDR1 SQVTM and CDR2 ANQGSEA. The V segment lost 1 base and the J segment 4 bases; nucleotides outside the gene matches: 14. CDR3 length: 18 residues. The CDR3 sequence: CSVEGTLGQGEVPDTQYF. The CDR3 nucleotides read TGCAGCGTTGAAGGAACTCTAGGACAGGGGGAAGTTCCAGATACGCAGTATTTT.

The chain uses TRBV7-3 and TRBJ2-3; possible D gene TRBD2, 7 bases. This CDR3 region has 16 residues. Germline V gives CDR1 SGHTA, CDR2 FQGTGA. Trimming left V 5 bases short and J 2 bases short, with 17 bases between. In DNA form, the CDR3 reads TGTGCCAGCAGCCTGGGGGGGCAGCGGACCACAGATACGCAGTATTTT. This encodes CASSLGGQRTTDTQYF.

The J gene is TRBJ2-3, the V gene TRBV2; 8 nucleotides align to TRBD2. Germline CDR1 is SNHLY and CDR2 is FYNNEI. With V trimmed by 2 bases and J by 4 bases, 5 bases remained unmatched. The CDR3 has 15 amino acids. The CDR3, as DNA: TGTGCCAGCAGTGAACTGGGACTAGGGTCAGATACGCAGTATTTT. Translating gives CASSELGLGSDTQYF.

The rearrangement joins TRBV10-2 to TRBJ1-3; D is unclear. V lost 4 bases and J lost 4, with 5 bases in between. The CDR3 loop spans 12 amino acids. Germline V gene data show CDR1 as WSHSY and CDR2 as SAAADI. In DNA form, the CDR3 reads TGCGCCAGCAGTGTGGCCGGAAACACCATATATTTT. Protein product: CASSVAGNTIYF.

This rearrangement joins TRBV27 to TRBJ2-1; D unclear. V shed 4 bases and J shed 0 bases, with 10 bases lying between them. CDR1 and CDR2 (germline): MNHEY, SMNVEV (reference sequence). CDR3 length: 15 amino acids. The CDR3 sequence: CASSSASSSYNEQFF. The CDR3 DNA follows: TGTGCCAGCAGTTCCGCCTCCAGCTCCTACAATGAGCAGTTCTTC.

This clone was detected a few times. The rearrangement links TRBV7-9 to TRBJ2-7; maybe TRBD2 (5 bases). CDR1 and CDR2 from the germline V gene are SEHNR and FQNEAQ (reference sequence). V lost 1 base and J 5 bases, leaving 12 bases between the germline ends. CDR3 length: 14 amino acids. CDR3: CASSLDSGSDEQYF. The CDR3 DNA reads as TGTGCCAGCAGCTTAGATTCGGGATCCGACGAGCAGTACTTC.

Comments on this clone: A read error may produce the germline difference seen at one junction end. The chain combines TRBV7-9 with TRBJ2-2; D gene ambiguous. CDR3 size: 15 residues. Per germline, CDR1 SEHNR and CDR2 FQNEAQ (reference sequence). The CDR3 is CSSSRKRQDTGELFF. The DNA for the CDR3 is TGTTCCAGCAGCCGGAAAAGGCAGGACACCGGGGAGCTGTTTTTT.

CDR3 residues: CASSQDRRAKNIQYF. The CDR3 DNA follows: TGCGCCAGCAGCCAAGATCGGAGAGCCAAAAACATTCAGTACTTC. This rearrangement joins TRBV4-1 to TRBJ2-4; no clear D. Germline lookup yields CDR1 MGHRA and CDR2 YSYEKL. The length of the CDR3 is 15 residues. The V gene lost 0 bases and the J gene lost 0 bases, with 6 bases spanning the gap.

The CDR3 DNA reads as TGTGCCAGCAGCTCCGGGACAGGGATATACGAGCAGTACTTC. Translating it yields CASSSGTGIYEQYF. The chain is built from TRBV7-2 and TRBJ2-7; 9 positions match TRBD1. Germline values: CDR1 SGHTA, CDR2 FQGNSA. CDR3 size: 14 residues. V shed 4 bases and J 4 bases; nucleotides not matched to a gene: 5.

The chain links TRBV5-6 to TRBJ1-2; possibly TRBD1 for D (5 bases). CDR3 size: 15 residues. V was pared by 4 bases and J by 7 bases, with 20 bases between. CDR1 is SGHDT, CDR2 YYEEEE, per germline. The CDR3 is CASSPGLDIPFGYTF. CDR3 sequence (DNA): TGTGCCAGCAGCCCCGGTCTGGACATCCCCTTTGGCTACACCTTC.

V is TRBV7-9 and J is TRBJ2-5, with D hard to call. Between the trimmed V and J ends, which lost 0 bases and 5 bases, there was a span of 16 bases. The V gene's germline CDR1 is SEHNR and CDR2 FQNEAQ (reference sequence). This CDR3 comprises 16 residues. This chain's CDR3 is CASSLAVGPLYETQYF. CDR3 in DNA: TGTGCCAGCAGCTTAGCAGTTGGCCCCCTTTATGAGACCCAGTACTTC.

This clone has just one count. The chain links TRBV5-4 to TRBJ1-2, with TRBD1 matching over 9 bases. Germline CDR1 SGHNT, CDR2 YYREEE (reference sequence). This CDR3 region has 14 residues. Losses at the gene ends were 4 bases for V and 6 bases for J; bases not matched to a gene: 7. The CDR3 here is CASSGDRESNGYTF. The DNA of the CDR3 is TGTGCCAGCAGCGGGGACAGGGAAAGTAATGGCTACACCTTC.

V and J are TRBV7-9 and TRBJ2-3; D gene unclear. Trimming left V 5 bases short and J 1 base short, with 10 bases between. Germline CDR1 reads SEHNR; CDR2 reads FQNEAQ (reference sequence). The CDR3 is 14 residues long. The CDR3 sequence: CASSKQIRTDTQYF. CDR3 nucleotide sequence: TGTGCCAGCAGCAAACAGATCCGCACAGATACGCAGTATTTT.

The chain links TRBV18 to TRBJ1-3, with D perhaps matching TRBD1 (5 bases). The V end lost 2 bases, the J end lost 0 bases, and 11 bases lay between the germline ends. CDR3 size: 16 residues. The V gene's germline CDR1 is KGHSH and CDR2 LQKENI. CDR3 region: CASSPGQSLSGNTIYF. CDR3 DNA: TGTGCCAGCTCACCAGGACAATCCCTCTCTGGAAACACCATATATTTT.

The chain has TRBV9 and TRBJ1-3; 7 positions match TRBD1. J was trimmed by 5 bases and V by 3 bases; bases with no gene match: 5. The CDR3 has 14 amino acids. The germline CDR1 and CDR2 sequences are SGDLS and YYNGEE. The CDR3 is CASSAGTERNTIYF. DNA of the CDR3: TGTGCCAGCAGCGCCGGGACAGAGCGAAACACCATATATTTT.

The V gene is TRBV7-2, the J gene TRBJ1-1; D perhaps matches TRBD1 (6 bases). CDR3 size: 16 residues. Trimming pared 5 bases from V and 1 base from J, leaving 17 bases between. Germline loops: CDR1 SGHTA, CDR2 FQGNSA. The CDR3 sequence: CASSLSTGGQNTEAFF. The CDR3 DNA reads TGTGCCAGCAGCCTCTCGACAGGCGGGCAGAACACTGAAGCTTTCTTT.

This sequence joins TRBV7-6 and TRBJ1-6, with D possibly TRBD1 on 6 matching bases. CDR1 and CDR2 from the germline V gene are SGHVS and FNYEAQ. V was cut by 5 bases and J by 0 bases, with 11 bases left in between. The CDR3 totals 16 residues. The CDR3 DNA sequence: TGTGCCAGCAGCCCGAGGGGGAGCTCCTATAATTCACCCCTCCACTTT. Amino acids: CASSPRGSSYNSPLHF.

In its sample, this clone was seen once. The CDR3 sequence: CASSRGGGYNEQFF. The CDR3 nucleotides read TGTGCCAGCAGTCGCGGGGGGGGCTACAATGAGCAGTTCTTC. The rearrangement uses TRBV28 and TRBJ2-1, with 9 bases that match TRBD2. V lost 5 bases and J lost 3; bases outside the gene matches: 2. CDR1 and CDR2 from the germline V gene are MDHEN and SYDVKM. The CDR3 spans 14 residues.

The V and J genes are TRBV10-3 and TRBJ2-1; tentatively, D is TRBD2 (6 bases). V lost 7 bases and J lost 8, with 24 bases in between. The CDR3 extends over 16 amino acids. CDR1 and CDR2 (germline): ENHRY, SYGVKD. CDR3 coding DNA: TGTGCCATCAAGCCCTCCTCCAGGGCGGGAACCGATGAGCAGTTCTTC. Its protein is CAIKPSSRAGTDEQFF.